A selection of T cell receptor beta chains follows, all from one sample in a study of blood T cell repertoires in COVID-19. The repertoire was sequenced with immunoSEQ multiplex PCR; TCRdb's copy has only in-frame clones and lacks some. The sample has over 350,000 clones, roughly 87% seen once. The specimen sequenced was PBMCs or T cells enriched from blood (not recorded which). These TCRs come from a woman under 30 with acute COVID-19. Both conserved end residues are part of each CDR3. The D gene is left open where the match is weak. Clone size is shown for a subset of rows, as once, few, many or a class of expanded clone.

clone size	V gene	D gene	J gene	CDR3 DNA	CDR3 protein
NA	TRBV19	NA	TRBJ1-5	TGTGCCAGTAGTATTCAATTAGGGCAGGGCCAGCCCCAGCATTTT	CASSIQLGQGQPQHF
once	TRBV9	NA	TRBJ2-7	TGTGCCAGCAGCGTCAATCCAGGGTTGAGAACCTACGAGCAGTACTTC	CASSVNPGLRTYEQYF
NA	TRBV7-9	TRBD1	TRBJ2-1	TGTGCCAGCAGCTCCGGGACAGGGGTCTTCTATGAGCAGTTCTTC	CASSSGTGVFYEQFF
NA	TRBV19	TRBD1	TRBJ1-2	TGTGCCAGTAGTCTAAACGGACAGGGATTAAACGGCTACACCTTC	CASSLNGQGLNGYTF
NA	TRBV4-1	NA	TRBJ1-1	TGCGCCAGCAGCCAAGAACAGAACACTGAAGCTTTCTTT	CASSQEQNTEAFF
NA	TRBV5-4	NA	TRBJ1-1	TGTGCCAGCAGCAGGCCCCAGGGCTGGGACACTGAAGCTTTCTTT	CASSRPQGWDTEAFF
once	TRBV5-6	NA	TRBJ2-3	TGTGCCAGCAGCCGGACCCTGAGCGGAGGGACGGATACGCAGTATTTT	CASSRTLSGGTDTQYF
NA	TRBV29-1	NA	TRBJ1-1	TGCAGCGTTTTAGAGAACACTGAAGCTTTCTTT	CSVLENTEAFF
few	TRBV6-5	TRBD1	TRBJ1-6	TGTGCCACTCAGGCCGGGACAGGTAATTCACCCCTCCACTTT	CATQAGTGNSPLHF
NA	TRBV11-2	NA	TRBJ1-2	TGTGCCAGCAGCTTAGATGTCTCCTCAGGGTGGAATGGCTACACCTTC	CASSLDVSSGWNGYTF
NA	TRBV12-5	TRBD2	TRBJ2-3	TGTGCTAGTGGTTTGCGGGGGACTAGTCAGCACAGAGATACGCAGTATTTT	CASGLRGTSQHRDTQYF
NA	TRBV25-1	NA	TRBJ2-5	TGTGCCAGCAGTGCCTCACGTTCGCGGGAACAAGAGACCCAGTACTTC	CASSASRSREQETQYF
NA	TRBV7-9	TRBD1	TRBJ2-7	TGTGCCAGCACCAAGGGGACAGGGCTCCACGAGCAGTACTTC	CASTKGTGLHEQYF
NA	TRBV27	NA	TRBJ1-1	TGTGCCAGCCCCGGGAACACTGAAGCTTTCTTT	CASPGNTEAFF
NA	TRBV7-9	NA	TRBJ1-5	TGTGCCAGCAGCTTAACTGATAGCAATCAGCCCCAGCATTTT	CASSLTDSNQPQHF
once	TRBV4-3	NA	TRBJ1-5	TGCGCCAGCAGCCAAGATCGGGGGGAGGGGGGCAGTCAGCCCCAGCATTTT	CASSQDRGEGGSQPQHF
NA	TRBV7-9	NA	TRBJ2-3	TGTGCCAGCAGCCCCGGGTCCTCGATCACAGATACGCAGTATTTT	CASSPGSSITDTQYF
NA	TRBV9	NA	TRBJ1-2	TGTGCCAGCAGCGGGGAGGGCCCACGGACTGGCTACACCTTC	CASSGEGPRTGYTF
NA	TRBV3-1/TRBV3-2	TRBD1	TRBJ2-2	TGTGCCAGCAGCCAAGGCAGGGGGTACACCGGGGAGCTGTTTTTT	CASSQGRGYTGELFF
NA	TRBV30	NA	TRBJ2-1	TGTGCCTGGCGACAGGTAGATCGCTACAATGAGCAGTTCTTC	CAWRQVDRYNEQFF
NA	TRBV5-1	NA	TRBJ2-7	TGCGCCAGCAGCTTGACAGACTACGAGCAGTACTTC	CASSLTDYEQYF
NA	TRBV9	NA	TRBJ1-3	TGTGCCAGCAGCGTTACACCCAGCTCTGGAAACACCATATATTTT	CASSVTPSSGNTIYF
few	TRBV5-1	TRBD2	TRBJ2-7	TGCGCCAGCAGCTTAGGCCCGGGAGGGTACTACGAGCAGTACTTC	CASSLGPGGYYEQYF
NA	TRBV19	TRBD2	TRBJ2-7	TGTGCCAGTAGTATGGGGCTAGCGGGCTACGAGCAGTACTTC	CASSMGLAGYEQYF
NA	TRBV13	TRBD1	TRBJ2-1	TGTGCCAGTTTGGACACGGGACAGGGCTACAATGAGCAGTTCTTC	CASLDTGQGYNEQFF
NA	TRBV13	NA	TRBJ2-1	TGTGCCAGCAGCTTAGTATTGTCGGGGAGGCCATACAATGAGCAGTTCTTC	CASSLVLSGRPYNEQFF
NA	TRBV2	TRBD1	TRBJ1-5	TGTGCCAGCAGTGAGGTGACAGGGGGCCGGCAGCCCCAGCATTTT	CASSEVTGGRQPQHF
NA	TRBV3-1/TRBV3-2	TRBD2	TRBJ2-5	TGTGCCAGCAGAACCCTAGCGGGGACAGAGACCCAGTACTTC	CASRTLAGTETQYF
NA	TRBV11-2	NA	TRBJ2-2	TGTGCCAGCAGCTATATCCTTGCCGGGGAGCTGTTTTTT	CASSYILAGELFF
NA	TRBV19	NA	TRBJ2-7	TGTGCCAGTAGTATCCGAGGGTACGAGCAGTACTTC	CASSIRGYEQYF
NA	TRBV24-1	TRBD2	TRBJ2-3	TGTGCCACCAGTGACCCTAAGTGGGGAGGGCCGAGCACAGATACGCAGTATTTT	CATSDPKWGGPSTDTQYF
NA	TRBV4-3	NA	TRBJ2-7	TGCGCCAGCAGCCGATTGTCGGGCGAGCAGTACTTC	CASSRLSGEQYF
NA	TRBV5-1	TRBD1	TRBJ1-4	TGCGCCAGCAGCCTAACCGGGACAGGGAATGAAAAACTGTTTTTT	CASSLTGTGNEKLFF
NA	TRBV5-4	TRBD1	TRBJ2-7	TGTGCCAGCACAGGACCCCGCAGGGGGCGAACGGACCTCAACGAGCAGTACTTC	CASTGPRRGRTDLNEQYF
NA	TRBV29-1	NA	TRBJ2-5	TGCAGCGTTGGTATCAGGGTCCCGGTGGAGACCCAGTACTTC	CSVGIRVPVETQYF
NA	TRBV28	TRBD1	TRBJ1-2	TGTGCCAGCAGTTCGGGACAAGGGGGCGGCTACACCTTC	CASSSGQGGGYTF
NA	TRBV3-1/TRBV3-2	NA	TRBJ2-7	TGTGCCAGCAGCCAAGATTCCGTGTTCTCCTACGAGCAGTACTTC	CASSQDSVFSYEQYF
NA	TRBV2	TRBD1	TRBJ1-5	TGTGCCAGCAGTGGTGGACAGGGGGCGACGGCCCAGCATTTT	CASSGGQGATAQHF
many	TRBV6-5	NA	TRBJ1-6	TGTGCCAGCAGACCCACAGGGAAGAATAATTCACCCCTCCACTTT	CASRPTGKNNSPLHF
NA	TRBV20-1	TRBD2	TRBJ2-7	TGCAGTGCTAGTCTAGCGGGAGGCGCTATAAAGCAGTACTTC	CSASLAGGAIKQYF
NA	TRBV11-3	TRBD1	TRBJ1-2	TGTGCCAGCAGCTCACGGGACAGGGAGGACTATGGCTACACCTTC	CASSSRDREDYGYTF
NA	TRBV4-1	NA	TRBJ1-5	TGCGCCAGCAGCCAAGAACTGGACAGCTATAGCAATCAGCCCCAGCATTTT	CASSQELDSYSNQPQHF
NA	TRBV21-1	NA	TRBJ1-1	TGTGCCAGCAGCAAAACCCCGACAGGGGGCTTTTTAGGGAACACTGAAGCTTTCTTT	CASSKTPTGGFLGNTEAFF
NA	TRBV29-1	TRBD1	TRBJ2-7	TGCAGCGCCATACCGACAGGGGAGTTCTCCTACGAGCAGTACTTC	CSAIPTGEFSYEQYF
NA	TRBV5-1	NA	TRBJ2-3	TGCGCCAGCAGCTTAACGGGAGAAGATACGCAGTATTTT	CASSLTGEDTQYF
NA	TRBV18	NA	TRBJ1-2	TGTGCCAGCTCACCAGACAGGCCCTATGGCTACACCTTC	CASSPDRPYGYTF
NA	TRBV4-1	NA	TRBJ1-1	TGCGCCAGCAGCCAAGATTCGTTACATCTCAGATTT	CASSQDSLHLRF
NA	TRBV11-2	NA	TRBJ1-2	TGTGCCAGCAGCTTTTCCGGCGGACTGTTTTCGAATGGCTACACCTTC	CASSFSGGLFSNGYTF
NA	TRBV27	TRBD2	TRBJ2-7	TGTGCCAGCAGCCGTAGCGGGAGAGCGGATTACGAGCAGTACTTC	CASSRSGRADYEQYF
NA	TRBV5-4	NA	TRBJ2-5	TGTGCCAGCAGCAAGGCAGGGGAGACCCAGTACTTC	CASSKAGETQYF
NA	TRBV28	TRBD2	TRBJ2-7	TGTGCCAGCAGTTTTGCACTAGCGGGAGTCAATGAGCAGTACTTC	CASSFALAGVNEQYF
NA	TRBV5-1	NA	TRBJ2-7	TGCGCCAGCAGCTTGGGTCAGACAGGGCAGTACTTC	CASSLGQTGQYF
NA	TRBV6-5	NA	TRBJ1-2	TGTGCCAGCAGACCTTCGACACCGGCCTTCAATGGCTACACCTTC	CASRPSTPAFNGYTF
once	TRBV6-5	TRBD1	TRBJ2-1	TGTGCCAGCAGTCTCCGGGACAGCCACAATGAGCAGTTCTTC	CASSLRDSHNEQFF
NA	TRBV19	NA	TRBJ2-5	TGTGCCAGTAGTCAGCCTCCGGGACTCAAAGAGACCCAGTACTTC	CASSQPPGLKETQYF